This T cell receptor delta chain was recorded in a study of Vδ1+ human thymocytes. Study-wide results and limits: Highly polyclonal TRG and TRD repertoires with Gaussian CDR3 length distributions appeared in thymus. Bulk data may be misread because of unexpected Vdelta2 sequences. Around 20% of thymic delta-chain sequences were Vdelta2, with few Vdelta3, unlike blood Vdelta1+ controls.

This CDR3 contains 19 residues. Germline CDR1 is TSWWSYY and CDR2 is QGS. Trimming stripped 8 bases from V and 4 bases from J, with 32 bases between. Worth noting for this clone: Its antigen is still unknown.

The sorted cells were CD3+ Vdelta1+ Vdelta2- thymocytes from alphabeta-depleted thymus. Sorted Vdelta1+ thymocytes were about 97% to 99.6% pure. RNA was extracted from the cells and then reverse transcribed. The CDR3 regions were amplified by multiplex PCR from V-gene primers to a constant-region primer. TCRdb redid the clone calls on the multiplex PCR reads with CATT. The table includes roughly 55,000 delta-chain clones, about a sixth detected once. The chain has TRDV1 and TRDJ1; TRDD2 is a possible D gene (6 bases). The receptor was isolated from a boy younger than two who had congenital heart surgery. Sequenced material: Vdelta1+ gamma-delta thymocytes from the thymus. Subset reported: FACS-sorted CD3+ TCRalphabeta- TCRVdelta1+ TCRVdelta2- thymocytes. DNA of the CDR3: TGTGCTCTTTCCGAACCGATCCTACGAGGCTGGGCTGTTGGCGATAAACTCATCTTT. Translated, it gives CALSEPILRGWAVGDKLIF.